The 25 T cell receptor beta chains below come from one sample, sequenced in a study of T cell responses to AZD1222 COVID-19 vaccine. TCRdb's table, derived via immunoSEQ multiplex PCR, lists solely in-frame clones and lacks some. The sample includes about 160,000 clones, approximately 89% of them seen just once. The source material was peripheral blood, sampled on day 0 of AZD1222 vaccination. The receptors come from an adult in good health.

J is TRBJ1-5 and V is TRBV10-3, with 9 nucleotides matching TRBD1. There are 16 residues in the CDR3. Germline V gene data show CDR1 as ENHRY and CDR2 as SYGVKD. The V gene end was trimmed by 4 bases and the J gene end by 6 bases; junction bases not matched to a gene: 10. The CDR3 reads CAISGSTGGDGQPQHF. For the CDR3, the DNA is TGTGCCATCAGTGGATCAACAGGGGGCGACGGTCAGCCCCAGCATTTT.

This chain joins TRBV14 and TRBJ2-3; tentative D call: TRBD2 (6 bases). Trimming pared 3 bases from V and 8 bases from J, leaving 12 bases between. The CDR3 has 13 residues. Germline CDR1 is SGHDN and CDR2 is FVKESK. The CDR3 DNA sequence: TGTGCCAGCAGCCAGGGACTCGGGGGTACGCAGTATTTT. Its protein product is CASSQGLGGTQYF.

The genes are TRBV5-1 and TRBJ2-2; no firm D call. In germline, CDR1 is SGHRS, CDR2 YFSETQ. The CDR3 loop spans 15 amino acids. Trimming left V 0 bases short and J 0 bases short, with 6 bases between. CDR3 sequence (DNA): TGCGCCAGCAGCTTGGACCCAACGAACACCGGGGAGCTGTTTTTT. Encoded protein: CASSLDPTNTGELFF.

This clone is a singleton in its sample. V gene TRBV23-1 combines with J gene TRBJ2-5; 8 positions agree with TRBD1. TRBV23-1 is assigned to the ORF class and has an uncertain function. The V and J ends lost 5 bases and 5 bases, in that order; junction bases with no gene match: 10. CDR3 length: 15 amino acids. CDR3 DNA: TGCGCCAGCAGTGACCGGGACAGGTCACCTGAGACCCAGTACTTC. Its protein is CASSDRDRSPETQYF.

As DNA, the CDR3 is TGCAGCGTTGTGAAGGGCTATGGCTACACCTTC. As protein: CSVVKGYGYTF. The J gene is TRBJ1-2, the V gene TRBV29-1, with unresolved D. CDR3 length: 11 amino acids. Germline values: CDR1 SQVTM, CDR2 ANQGSEA. V was trimmed by 4 bases and J by 4 bases, leaving 7 bases between them.

The rearrangement links TRBV5-1 to TRBJ2-7, with 11 bases aligning to TRBD2. The CDR3 consists of 16 residues. Germline assignment: CDR1 SGHRS and CDR2 YFSETQ. V gave up 3 bases and J gave up 4 bases; unmatched junction bases: 9. The CDR3 is CASSSPSGRSPYEQYF. The CDR3 nucleotides are TGCGCCAGCAGCTCCCCTAGCGGGAGGTCACCTTACGAGCAGTACTTC.

V usage is TRBV9 and J usage is TRBJ1-2; no firm D call. This CDR3 is built from 15 residues. CDR1 is SGDLS and CDR2 is YYNGEE in the germline V gene. V dropped 0 bases and J dropped 1 base, with 10 bases sitting between them. CDR3 sequence: CASSVGVTYNYGYTF. The CDR3 DNA reads as TGTGCCAGCAGCGTAGGGGTAACGTATAACTATGGCTACACCTTC.

This clone came up a few times. The chain employs TRBV4-1 and TRBJ1-2, with TRBD1 identical over 7 bases. V gave up 4 bases and J gave up 4 bases; unmatched junction bases: 3. Germline V lookup: CDR1 MGHRA, CDR2 YSYEKL. This CDR3 region has 13 residues. The CDR3 bases are TGCGCCAGCAGCCTGGGACAGTTCTATGGCTACACCTTC. This sequence encodes CASSLGQFYGYTF.

The J gene is TRBJ2-5, the V gene TRBV4-2, with D possibly TRBD1 on 6 matching bases. The V end was cut by 5 bases, the J end by 2 bases, with 15 bases between. Germline lookup yields CDR1 LGHNA and CDR2 YNFKEQ. CDR3 length: 15 residues. The CDR3 here is CASSSRRDTQETQYF. CDR3 nucleotides: TGTGCCAGCAGCTCCCGACGGGACACACAAGAGACCCAGTACTTC.

The rearrangement uses TRBV28 and TRBJ1-5; D unclear. Germline assignment: CDR1 MDHEN and CDR2 SYDVKM. Trimming took off 5 bases at V and 2 bases at J, with 10 bases between the two ends. This CDR3 has 14 amino acids. CDR3 sequence (DNA): TGTGCCAGCAGTACTAGGGTCCGCAATCAGCCCCAGCATTTT. Translation: CASSTRVRNQPQHF. The full variable domain, its missing parts supplied by reference TRBV28 and TRBJ1-5, is DVKVTQSSRYLVKRTGEKVFLECVQDMDHENMFWYRQDPGLGLRLIYFSYDVKMKEKGDIPEGYSVSREKKERFSLILESASTNQTSMYLCASSTRVRNQPQHFGDGTRLSIL.

This sequence joins TRBV18 and TRBJ2-7, with a weak D call TRBD1 (7 bases). In germline, CDR1 is KGHSH, CDR2 LQKENI. This CDR3 is built from 15 residues. V gave up 3 bases and J gave up 2 bases, with 14 bases separating them. The DNA of the CDR3 is TGTGCCAGCTCACCTGGGGCGGGACAGACCTACGAGCAGTACTTC. Residues: CASSPGAGQTYEQYF.

The CDR3: CASRLGGREQYF. CDR3 sequence (DNA): TGTGCCAGCAGGCTAGGGGGGCGGGAGCAGTACTTC. This sequence joins TRBV6-5 and TRBJ2-7; possibly TRBD1 or TRBD2 for D (6 bases each). The CDR3 is 12 residues long. From germline, CDR1 is MNHEY and CDR2 SVGAGI. Between the trimmed V and J ends, which lost 6 bases and 7 bases, there was a span of 13 bases.

The V gene is TRBV5-1, the J gene TRBJ2-2, with D possibly TRBD1 on 5 matching bases. Trimming removed 5 bases from V and 2 bases from J, with 10 bases in between. This CDR3 region has 14 residues. Germline values: CDR1 SGHRS, CDR2 YFSETQ. This CDR3 reads CASSQGYNTGELFF. CDR3 DNA: TGCGCCAGCAGTCAGGGTTACAACACCGGGGAGCTGTTTTTT.

This chain uses TRBV9 with TRBJ2-1; TRBD1 is a possible D gene (7 bases). Germline CDR1 reads SGDLS; CDR2 reads YYNGEE. The length of the CDR3 is 16 residues. With 0 bases removed from V and 1 base from J, the gap between germline ends came to 11 bases. CDR3 amino acids: CASSVAAGQSYNEQFF. The CDR3 coding sequence is TGTGCCAGCAGCGTAGCGGCGGGACAGTCCTACAATGAGCAGTTCTTC.

This clone was counted a single time. The gene calls are TRBV21-1 and TRBJ1-2; the DNA was not compared with TRBD1, the D call given in the table. TRBV21-1 constitutes a pseudogene. The CDR3 contains 20 residues. CDR3 sequence (DNA): TGTGCCAGCAGCCTAAGCGGCCCGGGACAGGCCGCTTCTTACAACTATGGCTACACCTTC. Amino acid sequence: CASSLSGPGQAASYNYGYTF.

This chain joins TRBV11-2 and TRBJ2-1; D might be TRBD1 or TRBD2, each matching 5 bases. CDR1 is SGHAT, CDR2 FQNNGV, per germline. Trimming stripped 1 base from V and 0 bases from J, with 10 bases between. This CDR3 contains 16 residues. As DNA, the CDR3 is TGTGCCAGCAGCTTAGCCAGGGACCTCTCCTACAATGAGCAGTTCTTC. Translated, it gives CASSLARDLSYNEQFF.

This clone was found once. V gene TRBV19 combines with J gene TRBJ1-2; TRBD1 might be the D (6 bases). The CDR3 covers 15 residues. From germline, CDR1 is LNHDA and CDR2 SQIVND (reference sequence). V was clipped by 4 bases and J by 3 bases, with 15 bases between them. DNA of the CDR3: TGTGCCAGTAGTAGTCGGACAAAGGGGGACTATGGCTACACCTTC. Its protein is CASSSRTKGDYGYTF.

The V call is TRBV28, the J call TRBJ2-7; TRBD1 matches at 10 bases. Trimming removed 11 bases from V and 2 bases from J; junction bases left unmatched: 0. CDR3 length equals 11 residues. Germline V CDR1 and CDR2: MDHEN, SYDVKM. This chain's CDR3 is CAGQGAYEQYF. CDR3 sequence (DNA): TGTGCCGGACAGGGGGCCTACGAGCAGTACTTC. Full variable domain (rest looked up from reference TRBV28 and TRBJ2-7): DVKVTQSSRYLVKRTGEKVFLECVQDMDHENMFWYRQDPGLGLRLIYFSYDVKMKEKGDIPEGYSVSREKKERFSLILESASTNQTSMYLCAGQGAYEQYFGPGTRLTVT.

This chain uses TRBV18 with TRBJ2-2; perhaps TRBD2 as D (6 bases). Trimming shortened V by 3 bases and J by 7 bases, and 9 bases separated the two germline ends. The CDR3 is made up of 13 amino acids. Germline V CDR1 and CDR2: KGHSH, LQKENI. CDR3 nucleotide sequence: TGTGCCAGCTCACCGGCCGGGAGCGGGGAGCTGTTTTTT. It yields the protein CASSPAGSGELFF.

This chain links TRBV7-9 with TRBJ1-2; the D gene is possibly TRBD1 (5 bases). Germline lookup yields CDR1 SEHNR and CDR2 FQNEAQ (reference sequence). The V and J ends lost 4 bases and 4 bases respectively, with 13 bases between them. This CDR3 spans 14 amino acids. The DNA for the CDR3 is TGTGCCAGCAGCTCGGCAGGGAGCCGCTATGGCTACACCTTC. Translating gives CASSSAGSRYGYTF.

The CDR3 DNA reads TGTGCCACCAGTGATACCCCGACAGGGACTAGCACAGATACGCAGTATTTT. Its translation is CATSDTPTGTSTDTQYF. The chain links TRBV24-1 to TRBJ2-3; TRBD1 might be the D (7 bases). CDR1 is KGHDR and CDR2 is SFDVKD in the germline V gene. V lost 3 bases to trimming and J lost 0 bases, with 15 bases between them. The CDR3 loop spans 17 amino acids.

This chain links TRBV30 with TRBJ2-1, with D perhaps being TRBD1 or TRBD2 (5 bases each). The length of the CDR3 is 13 residues. CDR1 and CDR2 from the germline V gene are GTSNPN and SVGIG (reference sequence). CDR3 loop: CAWGKSSYNEQFF. The CDR3 nucleotides read TGTGCATGGGGGAAGAGCTCCTACAATGAGCAGTTCTTC.

The V gene is TRBV7-9, the J gene TRBJ2-1, with 10 bases identical to TRBD2. The CDR3 has 16 amino acids. Looked up from germline, CDR1 is SEHNR and CDR2 is FQNEAQ (reference sequence). V lost 10 bases, J lost 1 base, and 10 bases stayed unmatched. The CDR3, as DNA: TGTGCCACTCCGAGGGATAGCGGGAGGTCCTACAATGAGCAGTTCTTC. Protein: CATPRDSGRSYNEQFF.

The CDR3 nucleotides read TGCGCCAGCAGCCAACAGGGGTCCGGCTCCTACAATGAGCAGTTCTTC. This codes for CASSQQGSGSYNEQFF. The chain employs TRBV4-1 and TRBJ2-1, with D possibly being TRBD1 (6 bases). Between the trimmed V and J ends, which lost 2 bases and 0 bases, there was a span of 11 bases. The germline CDR1 and CDR2 sequences are MGHRA and YSYEKL. CDR3 length: 16 residues.

This clone was counted a single time. The chain carries TRBV28 and TRBJ1-1, with D possibly matching TRBD1 (5 bases). V was clipped by 10 bases and J by 5 bases, with 17 bases between them. The CDR3 contains 13 residues. Germline values: CDR1 MDHEN, CDR2 SYDVKM. DNA for the CDR3: TGTGCCACTTCGACCTCCCGACAGACTGAAGCTTTCTTT. This sequence encodes CATSTSRQTEAFF.